Listed below are T cell receptor beta chains from one sample, sequenced in a study of response to subunit inactivated influenza vaccine. One entry per CDR3 protein results from TCRdb running MiXCR on the RT-PCR reads. Among roughly 760,000 distinct CDR3 sequences listed, approximately 22% were seen once. The input for sequencing was PBMCs from blood, taken about 5 days after vaccination. Every receptor here comes from a man aged 45-65 years who received an inactivated influenza vaccine. Both conserved end residues are part of each CDR3.

>TRBV6-5
CASSYSKGRQGSF
>TRBV7-2
CASSTWTGPGSEQYF
>TRBV20-1
CSARPLPGATNEQFF
>TRBV20-1
CSASKITGRSYEQYF
>TRBV4-3
CASSQDLTGSGELFF
>TRBV7-6
CASSWGTSPYEQYF
>TRBV15
CATSDGGRANYGYTF
>TRBV10-3
CAIRMDRDLSYEQYF
>TRBV29-1
CSVEGYRDRAYEQYF
>TRBV20-1
CSGTVMGGYTF